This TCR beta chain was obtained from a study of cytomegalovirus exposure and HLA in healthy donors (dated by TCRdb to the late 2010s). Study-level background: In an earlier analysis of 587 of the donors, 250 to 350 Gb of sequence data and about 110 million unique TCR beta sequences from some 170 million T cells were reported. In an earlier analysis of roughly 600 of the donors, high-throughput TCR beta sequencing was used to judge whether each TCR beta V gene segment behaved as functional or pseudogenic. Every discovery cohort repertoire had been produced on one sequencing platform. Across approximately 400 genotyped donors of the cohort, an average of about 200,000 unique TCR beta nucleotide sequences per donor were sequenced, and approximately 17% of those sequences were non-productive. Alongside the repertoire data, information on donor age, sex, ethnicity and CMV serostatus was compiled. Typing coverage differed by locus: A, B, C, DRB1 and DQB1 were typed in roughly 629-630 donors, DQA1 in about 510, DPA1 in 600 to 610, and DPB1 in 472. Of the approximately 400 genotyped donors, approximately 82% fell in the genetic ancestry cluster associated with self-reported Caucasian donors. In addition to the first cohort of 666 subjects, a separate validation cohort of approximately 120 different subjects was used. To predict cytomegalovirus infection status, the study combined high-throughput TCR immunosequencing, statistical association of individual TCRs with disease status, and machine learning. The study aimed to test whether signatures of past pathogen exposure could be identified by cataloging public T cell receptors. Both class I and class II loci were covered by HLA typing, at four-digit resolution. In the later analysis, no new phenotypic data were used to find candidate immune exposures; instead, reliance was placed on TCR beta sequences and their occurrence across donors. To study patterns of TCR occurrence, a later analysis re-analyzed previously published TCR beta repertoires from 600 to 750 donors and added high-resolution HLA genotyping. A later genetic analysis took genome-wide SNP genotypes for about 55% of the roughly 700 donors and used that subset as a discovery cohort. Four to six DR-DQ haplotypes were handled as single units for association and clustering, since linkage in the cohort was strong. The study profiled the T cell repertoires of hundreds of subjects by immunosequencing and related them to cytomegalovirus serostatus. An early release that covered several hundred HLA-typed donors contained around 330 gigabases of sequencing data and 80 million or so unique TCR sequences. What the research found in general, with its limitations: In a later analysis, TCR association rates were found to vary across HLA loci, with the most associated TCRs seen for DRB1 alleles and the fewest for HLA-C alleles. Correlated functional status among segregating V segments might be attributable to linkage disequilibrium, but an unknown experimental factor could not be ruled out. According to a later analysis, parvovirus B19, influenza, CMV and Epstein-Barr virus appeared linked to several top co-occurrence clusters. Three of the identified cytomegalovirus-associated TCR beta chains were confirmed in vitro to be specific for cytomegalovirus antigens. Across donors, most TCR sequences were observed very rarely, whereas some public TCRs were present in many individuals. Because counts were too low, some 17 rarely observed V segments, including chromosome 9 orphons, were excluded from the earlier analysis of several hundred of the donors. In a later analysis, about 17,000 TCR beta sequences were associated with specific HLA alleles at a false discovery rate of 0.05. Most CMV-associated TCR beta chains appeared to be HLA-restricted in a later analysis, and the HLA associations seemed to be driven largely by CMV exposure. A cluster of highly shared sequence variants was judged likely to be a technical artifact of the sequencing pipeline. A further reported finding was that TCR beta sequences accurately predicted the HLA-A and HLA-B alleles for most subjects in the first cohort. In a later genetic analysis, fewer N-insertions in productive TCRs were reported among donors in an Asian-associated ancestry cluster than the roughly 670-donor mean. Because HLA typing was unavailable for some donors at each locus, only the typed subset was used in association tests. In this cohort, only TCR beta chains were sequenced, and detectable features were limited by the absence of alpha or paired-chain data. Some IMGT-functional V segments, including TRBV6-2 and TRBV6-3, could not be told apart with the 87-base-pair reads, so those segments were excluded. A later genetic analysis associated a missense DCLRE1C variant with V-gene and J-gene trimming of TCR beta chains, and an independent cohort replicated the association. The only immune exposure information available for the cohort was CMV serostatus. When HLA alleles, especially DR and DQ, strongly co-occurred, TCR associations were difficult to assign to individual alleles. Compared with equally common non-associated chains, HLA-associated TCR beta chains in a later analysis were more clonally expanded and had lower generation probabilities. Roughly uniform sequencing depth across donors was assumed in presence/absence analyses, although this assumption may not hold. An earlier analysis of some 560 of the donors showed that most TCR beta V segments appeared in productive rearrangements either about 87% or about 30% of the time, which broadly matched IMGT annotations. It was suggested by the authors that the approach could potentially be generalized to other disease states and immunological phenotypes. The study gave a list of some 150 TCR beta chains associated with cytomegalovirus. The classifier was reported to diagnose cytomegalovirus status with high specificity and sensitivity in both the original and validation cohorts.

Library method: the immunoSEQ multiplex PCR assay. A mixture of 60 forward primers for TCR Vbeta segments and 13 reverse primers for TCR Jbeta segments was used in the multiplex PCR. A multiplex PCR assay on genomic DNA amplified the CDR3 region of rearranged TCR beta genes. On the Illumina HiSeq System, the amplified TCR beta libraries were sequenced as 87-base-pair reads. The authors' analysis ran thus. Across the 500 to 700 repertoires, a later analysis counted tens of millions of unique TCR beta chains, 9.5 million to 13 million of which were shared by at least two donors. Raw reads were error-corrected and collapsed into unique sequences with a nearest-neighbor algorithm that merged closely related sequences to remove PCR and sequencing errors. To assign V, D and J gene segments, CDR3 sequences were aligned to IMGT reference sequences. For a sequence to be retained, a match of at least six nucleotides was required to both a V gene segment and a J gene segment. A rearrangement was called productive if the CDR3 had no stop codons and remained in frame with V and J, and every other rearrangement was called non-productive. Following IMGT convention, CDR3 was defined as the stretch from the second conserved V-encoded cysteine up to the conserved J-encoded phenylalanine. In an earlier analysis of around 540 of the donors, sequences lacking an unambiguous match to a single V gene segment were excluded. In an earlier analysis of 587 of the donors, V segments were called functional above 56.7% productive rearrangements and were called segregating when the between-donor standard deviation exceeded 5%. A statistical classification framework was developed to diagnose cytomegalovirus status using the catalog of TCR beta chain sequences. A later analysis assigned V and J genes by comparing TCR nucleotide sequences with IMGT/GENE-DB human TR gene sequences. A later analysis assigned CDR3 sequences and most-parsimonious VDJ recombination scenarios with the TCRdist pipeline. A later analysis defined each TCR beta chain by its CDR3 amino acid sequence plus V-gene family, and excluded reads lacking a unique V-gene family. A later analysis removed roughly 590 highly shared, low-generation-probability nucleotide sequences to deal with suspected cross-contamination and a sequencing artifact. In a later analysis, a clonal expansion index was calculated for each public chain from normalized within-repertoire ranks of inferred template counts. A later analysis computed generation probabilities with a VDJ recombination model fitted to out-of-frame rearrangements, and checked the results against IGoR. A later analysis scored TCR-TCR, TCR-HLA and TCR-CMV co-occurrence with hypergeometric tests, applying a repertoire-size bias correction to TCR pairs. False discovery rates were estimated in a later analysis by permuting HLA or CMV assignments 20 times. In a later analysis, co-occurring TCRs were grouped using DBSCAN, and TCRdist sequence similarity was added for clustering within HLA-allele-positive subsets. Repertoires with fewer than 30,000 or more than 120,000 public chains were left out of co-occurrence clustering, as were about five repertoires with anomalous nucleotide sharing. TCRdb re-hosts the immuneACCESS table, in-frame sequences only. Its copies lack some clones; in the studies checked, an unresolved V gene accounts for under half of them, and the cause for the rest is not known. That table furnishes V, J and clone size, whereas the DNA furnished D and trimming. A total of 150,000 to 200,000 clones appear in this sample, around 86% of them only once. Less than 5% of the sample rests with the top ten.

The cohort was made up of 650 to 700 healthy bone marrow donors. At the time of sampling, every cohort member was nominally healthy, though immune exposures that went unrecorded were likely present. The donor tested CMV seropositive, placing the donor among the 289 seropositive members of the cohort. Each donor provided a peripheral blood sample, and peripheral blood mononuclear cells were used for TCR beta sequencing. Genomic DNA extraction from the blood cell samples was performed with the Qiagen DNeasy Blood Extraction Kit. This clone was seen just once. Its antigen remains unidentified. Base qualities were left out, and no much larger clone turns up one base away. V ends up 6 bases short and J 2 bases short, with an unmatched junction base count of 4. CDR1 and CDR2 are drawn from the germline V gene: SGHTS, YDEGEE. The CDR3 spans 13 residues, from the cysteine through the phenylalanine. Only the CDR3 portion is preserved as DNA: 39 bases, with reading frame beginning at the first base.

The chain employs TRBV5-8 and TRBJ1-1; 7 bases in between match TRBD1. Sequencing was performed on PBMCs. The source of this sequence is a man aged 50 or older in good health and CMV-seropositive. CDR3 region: CASTRTGNTEAFF. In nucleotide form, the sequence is TGTGCCAGCACTAGGACAGGTAACACTGAAGCTTTCTTT.